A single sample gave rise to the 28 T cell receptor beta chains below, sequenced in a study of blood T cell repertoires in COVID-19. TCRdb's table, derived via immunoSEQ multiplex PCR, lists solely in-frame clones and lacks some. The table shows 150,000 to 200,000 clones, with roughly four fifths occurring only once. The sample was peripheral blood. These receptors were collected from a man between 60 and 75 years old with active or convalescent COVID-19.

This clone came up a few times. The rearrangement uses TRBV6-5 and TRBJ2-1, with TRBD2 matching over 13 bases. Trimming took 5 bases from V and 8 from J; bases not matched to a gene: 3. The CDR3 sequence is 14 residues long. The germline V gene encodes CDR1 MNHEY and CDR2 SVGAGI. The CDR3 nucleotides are TGTGCCAGCAGTCGACTAGCGGGAGGCGATGAGCAGTTCTTC. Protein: CASSRLAGGDEQFF.

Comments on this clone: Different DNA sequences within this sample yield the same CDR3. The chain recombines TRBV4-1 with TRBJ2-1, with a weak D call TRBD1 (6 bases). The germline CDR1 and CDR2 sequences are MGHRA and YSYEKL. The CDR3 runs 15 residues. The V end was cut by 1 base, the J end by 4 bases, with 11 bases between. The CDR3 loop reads CASSQVRTAYNEQFF. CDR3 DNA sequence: TGCGCCAGCAGCCAAGTTAGGACAGCTTACAATGAGCAGTTCTTC.

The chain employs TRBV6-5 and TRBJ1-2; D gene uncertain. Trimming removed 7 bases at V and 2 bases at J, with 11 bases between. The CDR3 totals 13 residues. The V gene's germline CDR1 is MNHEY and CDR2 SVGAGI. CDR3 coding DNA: TGTGCCAGCAAAGGAGCTCTCAACTATGGCTACACCTTC. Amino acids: CASKGALNYGYTF.

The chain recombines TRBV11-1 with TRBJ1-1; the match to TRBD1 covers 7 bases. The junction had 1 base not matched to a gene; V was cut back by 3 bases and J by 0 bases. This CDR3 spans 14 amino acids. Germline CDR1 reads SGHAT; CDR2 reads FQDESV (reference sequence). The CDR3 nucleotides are TGTGCCAGCAGCTTGACAGGGTTGAACACTGAAGCTTTCTTT. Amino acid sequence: CASSLTGLNTEAFF.

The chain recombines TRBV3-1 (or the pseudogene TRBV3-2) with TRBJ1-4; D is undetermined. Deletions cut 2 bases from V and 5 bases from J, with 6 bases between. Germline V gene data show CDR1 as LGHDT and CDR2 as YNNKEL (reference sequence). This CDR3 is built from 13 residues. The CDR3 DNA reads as TGTGCCAGCAGCCAAAGAGGGAATGAAAAACTGTTTTTT. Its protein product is CASSQRGNEKLFF.

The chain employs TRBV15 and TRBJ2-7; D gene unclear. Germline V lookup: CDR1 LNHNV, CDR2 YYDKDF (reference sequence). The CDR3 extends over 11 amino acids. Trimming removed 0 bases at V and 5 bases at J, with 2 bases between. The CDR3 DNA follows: TGTGCCACCAGCAGAGATAACGAGCAGTACTTC. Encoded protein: CATSRDNEQYF.

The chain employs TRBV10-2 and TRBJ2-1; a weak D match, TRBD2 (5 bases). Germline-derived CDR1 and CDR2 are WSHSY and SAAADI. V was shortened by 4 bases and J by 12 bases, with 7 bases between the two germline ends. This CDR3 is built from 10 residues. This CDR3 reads CASSGTWQFF. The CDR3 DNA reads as TGCGCCAGCAGTGGGACTTGGCAGTTCTTC.

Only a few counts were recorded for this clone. The CDR3 loop is CASSRQGGSEQYF. The CDR3 DNA sequence: TGTGCCAGCTCGCGACAGGGGGGCAGCGAGCAGTACTTC. The chain joins TRBV11-3 to TRBJ2-7; 9 bases line up with TRBD1. Germline loops: CDR1 SGHNT, CDR2 YENEEA. This CDR3 contains 13 residues. V dropped 8 bases and J dropped 6; count of bases not matched to a gene: 8.

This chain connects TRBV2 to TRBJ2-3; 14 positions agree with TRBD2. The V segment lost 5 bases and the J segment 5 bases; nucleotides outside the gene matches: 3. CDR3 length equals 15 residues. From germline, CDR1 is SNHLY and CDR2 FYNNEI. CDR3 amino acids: CASSLTSGRGDTQYF. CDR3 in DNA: TGTGCCAGCAGTCTGACTAGCGGGAGGGGAGATACGCAGTATTTT.

The CDR3 DNA reads as TGTGCCAGCAGCCCGCACAGGGGGCGCCTCAATGAGCAGTTCTTC. This codes for CASSPHRGRLNEQFF. The chain is built from TRBV5-8 and TRBJ2-1; TRBD1 agrees at 9 bases. CDR1 and CDR2 (germline): SGHTS, YDEGEE. Trimming removed 4 bases from V and 6 bases from J; junction bases left unmatched: 8. The CDR3 is 15 amino acids.

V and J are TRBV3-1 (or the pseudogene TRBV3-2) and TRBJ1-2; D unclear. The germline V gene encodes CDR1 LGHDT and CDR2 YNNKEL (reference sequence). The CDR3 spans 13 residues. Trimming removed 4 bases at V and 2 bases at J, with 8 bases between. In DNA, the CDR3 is TGTGCCAGCAGCCCCGGGAAGAACTATGGCTACACCTTC. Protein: CASSPGKNYGYTF.

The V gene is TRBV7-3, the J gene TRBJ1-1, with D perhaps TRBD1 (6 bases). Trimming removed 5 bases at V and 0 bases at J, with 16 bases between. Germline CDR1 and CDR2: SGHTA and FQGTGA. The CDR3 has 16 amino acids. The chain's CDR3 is CASSQGPGMMNTEAFF. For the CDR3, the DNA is TGTGCCAGCAGCCAGGGGCCCGGGATGATGAACACTGAAGCTTTCTTT. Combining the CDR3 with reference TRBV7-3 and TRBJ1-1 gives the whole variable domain GAGVSQTPSNKVTEKGKYVELRCDPISGHTALYWYRQSLGQGPEFLIYFQGTGAADDSGLPNDRFFAVRPEGSVSTLKIQRTERGDSAVYLCASSQGPGMMNTEAFFGQGTRLTVV.

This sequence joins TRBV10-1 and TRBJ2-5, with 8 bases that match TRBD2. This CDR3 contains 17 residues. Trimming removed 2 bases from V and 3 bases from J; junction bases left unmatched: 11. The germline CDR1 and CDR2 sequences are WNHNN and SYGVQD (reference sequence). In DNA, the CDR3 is TGCGCCAGCAGTGAGGGACTAAGCGGGGGATACAAAGAGACCCAGTACTTC. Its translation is CASSEGLSGGYKETQYF.

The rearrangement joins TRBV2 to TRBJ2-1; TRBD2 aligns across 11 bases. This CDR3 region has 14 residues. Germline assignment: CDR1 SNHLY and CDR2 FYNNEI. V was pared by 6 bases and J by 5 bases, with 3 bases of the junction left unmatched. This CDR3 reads CASSGTSGDNEQFF. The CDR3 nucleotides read TGTGCCAGCAGCGGGACTAGCGGTGACAATGAGCAGTTCTTC.

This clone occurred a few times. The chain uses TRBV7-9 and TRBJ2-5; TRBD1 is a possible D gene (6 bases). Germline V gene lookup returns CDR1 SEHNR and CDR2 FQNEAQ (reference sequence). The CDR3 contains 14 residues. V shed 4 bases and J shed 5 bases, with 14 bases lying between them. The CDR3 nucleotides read TGTGCCAGCAGCTCAGACAGGATCTCGGAGACCCAGTACTTC. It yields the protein CASSSDRISETQYF.

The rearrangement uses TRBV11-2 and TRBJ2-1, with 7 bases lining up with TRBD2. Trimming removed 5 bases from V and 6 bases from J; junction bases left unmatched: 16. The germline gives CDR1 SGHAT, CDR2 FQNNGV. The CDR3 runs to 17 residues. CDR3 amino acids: CASSPTRLAAFINEQFF. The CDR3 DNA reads TGTGCCAGCAGCCCGACCCGGCTAGCGGCCTTTATCAATGAGCAGTTCTTC.

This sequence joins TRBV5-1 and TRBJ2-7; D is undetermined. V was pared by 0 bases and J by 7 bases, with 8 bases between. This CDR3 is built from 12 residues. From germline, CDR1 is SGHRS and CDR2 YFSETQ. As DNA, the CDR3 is TGCGCCAGCAGCTTGGGACCCGGGGAGCAGTACTTC. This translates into CASSLGPGEQYF. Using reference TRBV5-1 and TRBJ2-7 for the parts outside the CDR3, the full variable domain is KAGVTQTPRYLIKTRGQQVTLSCSPISGHRSVSWYQQTPGQGLQFLFEYFSETQRNKGNFPGRFSGRQFSNSRSEMNVSTLELGDSALYLCASSLGPGEQYFGPGTRLTVT.

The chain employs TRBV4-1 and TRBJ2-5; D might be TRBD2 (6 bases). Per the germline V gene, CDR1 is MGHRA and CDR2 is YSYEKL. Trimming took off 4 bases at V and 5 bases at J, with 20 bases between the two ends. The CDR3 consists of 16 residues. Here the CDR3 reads CASSRLGGTLKETQYF. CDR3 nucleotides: TGCGCCAGCAGCCGTCTTGGGGGGACTTTGAAGGAGACCCAGTACTTC.

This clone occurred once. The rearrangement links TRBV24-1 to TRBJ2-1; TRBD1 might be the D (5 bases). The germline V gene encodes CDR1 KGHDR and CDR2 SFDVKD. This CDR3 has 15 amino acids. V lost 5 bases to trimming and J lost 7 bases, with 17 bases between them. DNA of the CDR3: TGTGCCACCAGTGTCTTGTCAGGGATGGTTAATGAGCAGTTCTTC. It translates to CATSVLSGMVNEQFF.

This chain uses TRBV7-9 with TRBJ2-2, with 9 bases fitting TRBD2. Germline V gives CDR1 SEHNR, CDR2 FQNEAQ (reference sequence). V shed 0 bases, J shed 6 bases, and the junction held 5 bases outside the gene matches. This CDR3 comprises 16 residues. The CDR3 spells CASSLALGLASGELFF. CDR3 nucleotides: TGTGCCAGCAGCTTAGCGCTGGGACTAGCCTCCGGGGAGCTGTTTTTT.

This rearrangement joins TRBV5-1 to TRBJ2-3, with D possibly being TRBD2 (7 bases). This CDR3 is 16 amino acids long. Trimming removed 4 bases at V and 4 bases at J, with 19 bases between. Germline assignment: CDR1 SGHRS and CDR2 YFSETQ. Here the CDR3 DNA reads TGCGCCAGCAGCGAGACGACGAGGGGGGGCCCAGATACGCAGTATTTT. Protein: CASSETTRGGPDTQYF. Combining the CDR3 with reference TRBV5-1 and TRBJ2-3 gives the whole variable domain KAGVTQTPRYLIKTRGQQVTLSCSPISGHRSVSWYQQTPGQGLQFLFEYFSETQRNKGNFPGRFSGRQFSNSRSEMNVSTLELGDSALYLCASSETTRGGPDTQYFGPGTRLTVL.

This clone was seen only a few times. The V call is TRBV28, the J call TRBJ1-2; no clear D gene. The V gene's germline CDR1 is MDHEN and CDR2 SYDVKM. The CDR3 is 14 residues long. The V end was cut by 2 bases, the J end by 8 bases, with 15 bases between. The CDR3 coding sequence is TGTGCCAGCAGTTTAAGCGGCGGAGCTGGAGGCTACACCTTC. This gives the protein CASSLSGGAGGYTF.

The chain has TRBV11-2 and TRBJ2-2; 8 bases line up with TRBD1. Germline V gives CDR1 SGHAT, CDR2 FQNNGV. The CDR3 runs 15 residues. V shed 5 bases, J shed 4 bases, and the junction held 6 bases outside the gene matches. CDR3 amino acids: CASSARQGSTGELFF. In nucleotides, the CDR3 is TGTGCCAGCAGCGCCCGACAGGGGAGCACCGGGGAGCTGTTTTTT.

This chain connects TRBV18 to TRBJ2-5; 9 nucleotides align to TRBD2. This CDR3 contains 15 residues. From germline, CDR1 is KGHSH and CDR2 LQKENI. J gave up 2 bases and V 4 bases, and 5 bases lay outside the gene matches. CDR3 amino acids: CASSLSTSGQETQYF. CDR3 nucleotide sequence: TGTGCCAGCTCACTATCGACTAGCGGACAAGAGACCCAGTACTTC.

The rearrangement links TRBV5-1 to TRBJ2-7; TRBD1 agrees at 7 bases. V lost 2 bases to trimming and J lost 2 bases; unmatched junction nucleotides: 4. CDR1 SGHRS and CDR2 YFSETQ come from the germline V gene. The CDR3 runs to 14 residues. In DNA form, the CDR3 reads TGCGCCAGCAGCTTACAGGGACAGACCTACGAGCAGTACTTC. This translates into CASSLQGQTYEQYF. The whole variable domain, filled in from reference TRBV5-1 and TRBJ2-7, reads KAGVTQTPRYLIKTRGQQVTLSCSPISGHRSVSWYQQTPGQGLQFLFEYFSETQRNKGNFPGRFSGRQFSNSRSEMNVSTLELGDSALYLCASSLQGQTYEQYFGPGTRLTVT.

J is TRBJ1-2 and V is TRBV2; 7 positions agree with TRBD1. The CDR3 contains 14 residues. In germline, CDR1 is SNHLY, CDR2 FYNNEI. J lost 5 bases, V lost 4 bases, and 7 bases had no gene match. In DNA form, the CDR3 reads TGTGCCAGCAGTGGGACAGGTGGGGGTTATGGCTACACCTTC. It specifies CASSGTGGGYGYTF. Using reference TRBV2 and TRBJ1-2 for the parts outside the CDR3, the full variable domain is EPEVTQTPSHQVTQMGQEVILRCVPISNHLYFYWYRQILGQKVEFLVSFYNNEISEKSEIFDDQFSVERPDGSNFTLKIRSTKLEDSAMYFCASSGTGGGYGYTFGSGTRLTVV.

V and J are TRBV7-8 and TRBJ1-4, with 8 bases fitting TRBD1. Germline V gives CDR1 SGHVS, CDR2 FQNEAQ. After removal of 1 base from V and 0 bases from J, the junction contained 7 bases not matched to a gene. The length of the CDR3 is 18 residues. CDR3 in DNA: TGTGCCAGCAGCTTAGGTCGGACAGGGAGCTCAACTAATGAAAAACTGTTTTTT. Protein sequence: CASSLGRTGSSTNEKLFF.

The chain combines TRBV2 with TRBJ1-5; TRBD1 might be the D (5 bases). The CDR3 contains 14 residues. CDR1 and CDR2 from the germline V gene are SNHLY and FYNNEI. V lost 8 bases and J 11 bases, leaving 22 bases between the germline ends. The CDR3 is CASAARTSGNTQHF. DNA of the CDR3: TGTGCCAGCGCGGCAAGGACATCAGGGAACACCCAGCATTTT.